This T cell receptor (beta chain) comes out of a study of blood T cell repertoires in COVID-19 (dated by TCRdb to about 2020). A note on the overall study: The collaborator samples originated in the United States, Italy and Spain and spanned the acute and convalescent phases of COVID-19. Subjects who had been exposed to COVID-19, were actively infected with it, or had recovered from it provided the deeply sampled blood TCRbeta repertoires that made up the dataset. The prospective study material was composed of cDNA or gDNA derived from T cells, B-cell-depleted T cells, or PBMCs. Where HLA class I and class II types were available, the types were taken from metadata supplied by the sample provider, not from assay-based typing. The repertoires were released in a freely available public database intended as a resource for research on the immune response to SARS-CoV-2. A de-identified subject ID, COVID-19 status, age in years and sex were almost always included in the sample metadata. Samples were obtained from the ongoing ImmuneRACE study (first 160 participants) and from 1,254 subjects provided by 6 global collaborators.

TCRbeta CDR3 regions were amplified from genomic DNA by means of the immunoSEQ Assay, a bias-controlled multiplex PCR. Turning to the authors' computational methods: Nucleated cell counts per sample were estimated from amplification of reference gene primers within the assay. To quantify the absolute abundance of each unique TCRbeta CDR3 rearrangement, sequence reads were collapsed and filtered. For each sample, productive Simpson clonality was calculated as the square root of Simpson's diversity index across productive rearrangements. The table was pulled from immuneACCESS by TCRdb, which kept in-frame rearrangements only. Such tables lose some clones; where checked, under half of the loss comes from unresolved V genes, and the rest has no known cause. That table supplies the V and J calls and clone size; D and trimming were determined from the DNA. Within this sample are about 80,000 clones, with about four fifths of them counted one time only. 9.5% to 15% of the sample lies in the top ten.

The junction shows trimming of 6 bases on V and 4 bases on J, and the gene matches do not reach 6 bases of it. CDR1 and CDR2, per the germline V gene (reference sequence), are MNHNY and SVGAGI. From its cysteine to its phenylalanine, the CDR3 spans 14 amino acids. Only the CDR3 DNA stays, 42 bases, in frame from base 1. Results and caveats for the whole study, not just this receptor: Clinical and demographic metadata were provided uncurated, with the amount varying by source and participant.

Collaborating institutions collected whole blood in K2EDTA tubes following their own protocols. For TCRbeta analysis, collaborators shipped samples as frozen whole blood, isolated PBMCs, or DNA extracted from either of those sample types. About this clone itself: Its specific antigen is unknown. Base qualities were left out, and no much larger clone turns up one base away.

Sample: peripheral blood. The V gene is TRBV6-6 and the J gene is TRBJ1-2, and 9 junction bases match TRBD1. The clonotype was recovered from an older man with acute or convalescent COVID-19. Read as DNA, the sequence is TGTGCCAGCAGAAGACAGGGGGGAAGCTATGGCTACACCTTC. This encodes CASRRQGGSYGYTF.